The present entry profiles one TCR beta chain with its context. Its antigen is unidentified. These data are taken from a study of CD8+ T cells in alopecia areata. Looking at the study overall: It was oral tofacitinib, at 5 to 10 mg twice daily, that treated patients received.

Treatment in this sample: oral pan-JAK inhibitor, 5-10 mg twice daily. A FACSAria was used to sort CD4+ and CD8+ T cells. These cells came from PBMCs. cDNA reverse transcribed from extracted RNA served as the sequencing template. TCRdb's copy holds only in-frame clones and misses some; the assay was immunoSEQ multiplex PCR. The table has about 190,000 clones, roughly 60% seen once. Study observations and caveats: Especially in alopecia totalis/universalis, lesional scalp showed greater clonality than normal scalp did. Baseline CD8+ expansion's link to response remains uncertain, as there was one nonresponder.

The TCR was taken from a human donor with alopecia areata. This material consisted of CD4+ T cells sorted from blood, taken at week 24, from a patient treated with tofacitinib.

The CDR3 DNA reads TGTGCCTGGAGTGTGGACATGAACACCGGGGAGCTGTTTTTT. Translating gives CAWSVDMNTGELFF. The chain couples TRBV30 to TRBJ2-2; a weak D match, TRBD1 (5 bases). V lost 0 bases, J lost 1 base, and 6 bases lay in between. This CDR3 has 14 amino acids. The germline V gene has CDR1 GTSNPN and CDR2 SVGIG (reference sequence).